The source of this TCR beta chain is a study of technical replicates of blood from a handful of donors (dated by TCRdb to the late 2010s). The receptor library was made with the immunoSEQ multiplex PCR assay. TCRdb retrieved this table from immuneACCESS and kept in-frame rearrangements only. Not all clones are present; in checked studies, unresolved V genes account for under half, and no reason is known for the remainder. The sample yields tens of thousands of clones; 85% to 95% were counted once. More than 0.25% of the sample comes from the top ten. About this clone: Its antigen remains unidentified. Base qualities are missing; no much larger clone stands one base away.

The CDR3 goes from the cysteine to the phenylalanine over 15 residues. Only CDR3 DNA remains: 45 bases, in frame from the first base. Unmatched junction bases come to 5, with V trimmed by 6 bases and J by 5 bases. The CDR1 and CDR2 encoded by the germline V gene (reference sequence) are LNHDA and SQIVND. This receptor was obtained from a human donor in good health. Sequencing input: T cells isolated from PBMCs. The V and J segments used are TRBV19 and TRBJ2-1, with 12 central nucleotides matching TRBD2. The encoded CDR3 is CASSARTSGNNEQFF. At the DNA level, the sequence is TGTGCCAGTAGCGCCAGGACTAGCGGGAACAATGAGCAGTTCTTC.